This TCR beta chain stems from a study of blood T cells in healthy people across ages (dated by TCRdb to about 2015). In the study overall: Template switching captured roughly one uniquely barcoded TCR beta cDNA molecule per two T cells in model experiments. The study analyzed two additional independent replicas of 1 million unique cDNA reads from the same blood draw for two donors, one aged 18 to 30 and one aged 80 or older. Age-related changes in TCR beta repertoire diversity were measured in the study by deep sequencing normalized with unique cDNA molecular identifiers. To avoid experimental bias, donors of different ages were randomly spread across the sequencing lanes. The donors were divided into four age groups: young (average approximately 15 years), middle-aged (approximately 42), aged (under 70) and long-lived (about 84).

Sequences SQVTM (CDR1) and ANQGSEA (CDR2) are obtained from the germline V gene. Compared with germline, V lacks 5 bases and J lacks 10 bases; bases without a gene match: 12. Inclusive of the bounding cysteine and phenylalanine, the CDR3 is 14 residues long. The DNA shown is the 42-base CDR3, in frame from base 1. The method was 5' RACE. Sequencing relied on an Illumina HiSeq 2500. A second roughly 7 to 11 cycle PCR used a sample-barcoded 5' primer and a J-beta primer mix. A template-switch 5' adaptor carrying 12 random nucleotides introduced a unique molecular identifier onto each TCR beta cDNA molecule. At least 2.5 million CDR3-containing paired-end reads were obtained from each sample. All of the RNA was converted into first-strand cDNA using the Mint cDNA synthesis kit, with a TRBC-specific oligonucleotide serving as the primer. Following uracil-DNA glycosylase treatment, a first 18-cycle PCR with universal primers M1SS and BC2_uni_R was performed on all cDNA. The original methods were these. For normalization, 1 million high-quality reads, each with a distinct molecular identifier, were randomly selected from each sample. Reads sharing molecular identifiers were discarded rather than binned into consensus sequences. CDR3 identification, clonotype clustering and error correction used MiTCR with a Q25 quality threshold and the strictest error-elimination algorithm. Lower-bound total TCR beta diversity was estimated with a nonparametric unseen species model using Euler transformation. Using fastp trimming at Q25 and MiXCR clonotype assembly, TCRdb reanalyzed the public sequencing data and kept in-frame beta chains. Every entry covers one CDR3 protein and lists the most common genes and DNA from its rows. The authors' filters were not applied to this entry. A total of roughly 800,000 distinct CDR3 sequences appear in this sample, 40% to 65% of them only once. Clones ranked in the top ten supply about two fifths of the sample.

General study outcomes and caveats: Estimates of total diversity based on one million sequenced T cells were regarded as lower bounds and as underestimates. Since profiling was done on bulk unsorted PBMCs, naive and antigen-experienced compartments could not be conclusively compared. The long-lived group showed more naive CD4+ T cells, fewer expanded clones and increased TCR diversity than the aged group, suggesting age selection. Donor CMV infection status was unknown, potentially confounding age-related changes in expanded clonotypes. Observed TCR beta diversity per million T cells fell roughly linearly with age, and a significant reduction was already apparent by age roughly 40. Observed TCR beta diversity correlated strongly with the percentage of naive T cells measured by flow cytometry.

Donors were roughly 40 systemically healthy Caucasian individuals from Russia aged 6 to 90 years. Approximately 11 milliliters of peripheral blood were drawn from each donor into EDTA-treated Vacutainer tubes. Ficoll-Paque density-gradient centrifugation was used to isolate PBMCs, with at least 6 million per sample. Trizol reagent was used to extract total RNA from the PBMCs, yielding at least 6 micrograms per sample. For every donor, an aliquot of PBMCs went through flow cytometry to measure the percentages of naive CD45RAhigh/CD27high T cells. This clonotype appeared a few times. Its cognate antigen has yet to be identified. Per-nucleotide qualities are absent, and no much larger clonotype sits a single base away.

Material: blood. The clonotype was recovered from an elderly man in good health. The chain uses TRBV29-1 and TRBJ2-1; TRBD2 aligns with 9 central bases. The sequenced DNA: TGCAGCGTTATTAAAGCGGGAGGAAGTGACGAGCAGTTCTTC. Its amino acids are CSVIKAGGSDEQFF.